This T cell receptor (beta chain) derives from a study of T cells in Graves' hyperthyroidism and ophthalmopathy. The germline CDR1 and CDR2 sequences are MNHNY and SVGAGI (reference sequence). This CDR3 is built from 14 residues. Trimming removed 0 bases from V and 7 bases from J, with 10 bases in between. Amplification of TCR beta CDR3 regions was performed using RNA transcripts as template. TCR CDR3 underwent first-round RT-PCR with the HTBI primer set. MiXCR, run by TCRdb on the multiplex PCR reads, gives a single entry per CDR3 protein. Here the sample spans some 460,000 distinct CDR3 sequences, approximately 15% being singletons. This clonotype was seen ten or more times.

Source material: blood. This TCR was sampled from a woman under 30 with Graves' hyperthyroidism. This chain links TRBV6-6 with TRBJ1-5; D not certain. Here the CDR3 reads CASSYSSGQQPQHF. In DNA form, the CDR3 reads TGTGCCAGCAGTTACTCGTCGGGTCAGCAGCCCCAGCATTTT.